The 9 T cell receptor beta chains listed next were all sequenced from one sample in a study of preoperative IRX-2 immunotherapy in early breast cancer. This sample's treatment: preoperative locoregional IRX-2 cytokine immunotherapy. TCRdb's table, derived via immunoSEQ multiplex PCR, lists solely in-frame clones and lacks some. The sample lists some 30,000 clones, under 85% seen once, with 2% to 3% in the top ten. The source material was lymph node tissue, sampled from a patient treated with IRX-2 immunotherapy. Receptors were obtained from a human donor with breast cancer.

The CDR3 coding sequence is TGTGCCAGCAGTCAGTCCGGGACTTGGAATCAGCCCCAGCATTTT. Residues: CASSQSGTWNQPQHF. V gene TRBV6-8 combines with J gene TRBJ1-5; D may be TRBD1 (5 bases). The germline V and J ends were trimmed by 5 bases and 4 bases, with 15 bases remaining between them. Germline-derived CDR1 and CDR2 are MNHGY and SAAAGT. The CDR3 totals 15 residues.

The chain recombines TRBV19 with TRBJ1-4; D call uncertain. The CDR3 totals 16 residues. Germline V lookup: CDR1 LNHDA, CDR2 SQIVND (reference sequence). V was pared by 5 bases and J by 2 bases, with 15 bases between. This chain's CDR3 is CASSRGLESTNEKLFF. CDR3 nucleotide sequence: TGTGCCAGTAGTCGGGGATTAGAGTCGACTAATGAAAAACTGTTTTTT.

The V and J genes are TRBV6-8 and TRBJ2-7; 9 bases match TRBD2. From germline, CDR1 is MNHGY and CDR2 SAAAGT. The trim removed 7 bases at V and 3 bases at J, leaving 10 bases unmatched. CDR3 size: 15 residues. The CDR3 DNA sequence: TGTGCCAGCACCAGTAGCGGGAGCCGAAACTACGAGCAGTACTTC. Translating gives CASTSSGSRNYEQYF.

The CDR3 DNA follows: TGTGCCAGTAGTACACGGTGGCCGGAGACCCAGTACTTC. This translates into CASSTRWPETQYF. The chain recombines TRBV19 with TRBJ2-5; D unresolved. Germline CDR1 LNHDA, CDR2 SQIVND (reference sequence). The V end lost 4 bases, the J end lost 5 bases, and 11 bases lay between the germline ends. There are 13 residues in the CDR3.

The genes are TRBV6-8 and TRBJ2-7, with 11 nucleotides matching TRBD2. The trim removed 6 bases at V and 3 bases at J, leaving 7 bases unmatched. The CDR3 contains 15 residues. Germline V gives CDR1 MNHGY, CDR2 SAAAGT. In DNA, the CDR3 is TGTGCCAGCAGACACCGTAGCGGGAGGGGCTACGAGCAGTACTTC. This gives the protein CASRHRSGRGYEQYF.

This chain uses TRBV5-2 with TRBJ1-2. TRBV5-2 is listed as a pseudogene. The CDR3 extends over 13 amino acids. CDR3 coding DNA: TGTGCCAGCACCGCCAGGAGGGGGGATGGCTACACCTTC. Its protein is CASTARRGDGYTF.

The chain combines TRBV28 with TRBJ2-1; D unresolved. The CDR3 length is 15 residues. Germline CDR1 is MDHEN and CDR2 is SYDVKM. Trimming removed 5 bases from V and 2 bases from J, with 13 bases in between. This CDR3 reads CASSPRALTYNEQFF. Written as DNA, the CDR3 is TGTGCCAGCAGTCCCCGGGCCCTAACCTACAATGAGCAGTTCTTC.

The chain carries TRBV28 and TRBJ2-7; D unresolved. Germline V gene data show CDR1 as MDHEN and CDR2 as SYDVKM. The V and J ends lost 6 bases and 2 bases respectively, with 14 bases between them. The CDR3 loop spans 14 amino acids. CDR3 nucleotides: TGTGCCAGCAGCTACCGGGCCCTGCCCTACGAGCAGTACTTC. Translated, it gives CASSYRALPYEQYF. The full variable domain, with the rest looked up from reference TRBV28 and TRBJ2-7, is DVKVTQSSRYLVKRTGEKVFLECVQDMDHENMFWYRQDPGLGLRLIYFSYDVKMKEKGDIPEGYSVSREKKERFSLILESASTNQTSMYLCASSYRALPYEQYFGPGTRLTVT.

Notes on this clone: A read error may produce the germline difference seen at one junction end. The chain links TRBV6-8 to TRBJ1-5; no definite D call. The CDR3 extends over 15 amino acids. CDR1 is MNHGY and CDR2 is SAAAGT in the germline V gene. The CDR3 nucleotides read TGTGCCATCAGTGGCGGCAGTTTTACAAATCAGCCCCAGCATTTT. Translation: CAISGGSFTNQPQHF.